The sample holds a few counts of the clone carrying this T cell receptor (beta chain). TCRdb re-derived calls from the RT-PCR reads in MiXCR, one entry per CDR3 protein. The sample records 650,000 to 800,000 distinct CDR3 sequences, 12% to 15% being singletons. Trimming removed 2 bases at V and 4 bases at J, with 17 bases between. The V gene's germline CDR1 is MNHNY and CDR2 SVGAGI (reference sequence). This CDR3 is built from 16 residues. The specimen was memory CD4+ T cells from blood. This receptor was obtained from a female donor in good health, serving as a healthy control. The J gene is TRBJ1-1, the V gene TRBV6-6; D is uncertain. CDR3 amino acids: CASSYLLTLRRTEAFF. As DNA, the CDR3 is TGTGCCAGCAGTTACCTCCTGACACTCCGCCGCACTGAAGCTTTCTTT.